The rows below give T cell receptor beta chains drawn from one sample of a study of vaccination and CD4 T cells after COVID-19. Each CDR3 protein gets one entry after TCRdb re-called the PCR reads with MiXCR. The table records 9,500 to 10,000 distinct CDR3 sequences, 30% to 40% of them present only once. For these TCRs, the target antigens are not known. Sequencing input: CD4+ T cells from blood, cultured in vitro. These receptors originate from a human donor in good health. Both conserved end residues are part of each CDR3.

TRBJ2-6 TRBV2 CASTGSGANVLTF
TRBJ1-5 TRBV6-1 CASRVTGGDQPQHF
TRBJ1-2 TRBV29-1 CSVVRTGGNYGYTF
TRBJ1-1 TRBV7-3 CASSLGRTNTEAFF
TRBJ1-1 TRBV27 CASSLSLDSNTEAFF
TRBJ1-6 TRBV20-1 CSAREQRRAENSPLHF
TRBJ2-3 TRBV30 CAWTTKATYTDTQYF
TRBJ2-3 TRBV7-8 CASSQRGTGVTDTQYF
TRBJ2-3 TRBV11-2 CASSSDHSTDTQYF
TRBJ2-5 TRBV18 CASSPPDTGQETQYF
TRBJ2-1 TRBV6-1 CASSEITGYNEQFF
TRBJ1-4 TRBV15 CATSSLGGGSTEKLFF
TRBJ1-6 TRBV6-1 CASSPRDRNSPLHF
TRBJ2-1 TRBV7-8 CASSLAGGHDEQFF
TRBJ1-2 TRBV27 CASSGPGQYGYTF
TRBJ2-5 TRBV6-1 CASSEIGQLETQYF
TRBJ1-1 TRBV6-5 CASSYPNPANTEAFF
TRBJ1-1 TRBV30 CAWTRLHTEAFF
TRBJ2-2 TRBV20-1 CSARIVTGELFF
TRBJ1-5 TRBV10-2 CASSDYTQGHQPQHF
TRBJ1-1 TRBV25-1 CASSDTPRITEAFF
TRBJ2-1 TRBV6-1 CASRGTESYNEQFF
TRBJ1-2 TRBV20-1 CSARPNADYGYTF
TRBJ2-7 TRBV6-5 CASSYSSPSLPSYEQYF
TRBJ1-2 TRBV5-1 CASSLGPGTESGYTF
TRBJ1-2 TRBV7-6 CASSPAGSYTF
TRBJ1-1 TRBV27 CASSFLQENTEAFF
TRBJ1-5 TRBV6-1 CASTKSQGGNQPQHF
TRBJ1-6 TRBV6-1 CASSRGRTEPSSYNSPLHF
TRBJ1-2 TRBV6-1 CASTRQGLNYGYTF
TRBJ2-3 TRBV6-1 CASSGQGLRATDTQYF
TRBJ1-1 TRBV10-1 CASSESQELNTEAFF
TRBJ1-1 TRBV7-6 CASSSETVNTEAFF
TRBJ2-7 TRBV10-2 CASSPAGSGEQYF
TRBJ1-2 TRBV12-3/TRBV12-4 CASSPRENYGYTF
TRBJ2-7 TRBV10-3 CAISEGGPGGYEQYF
TRBJ1-5 TRBV7-2 CASSVSNQPQHF
TRBJ2-5 TRBV5-1 CASSLQETQYF
TRBJ1-1 TRBV12-3/TRBV12-4 CASSFGGKNTEAFF
TRBJ2-3 TRBV7-7 CASSLLAGGLDTQYF
TRBJ2-3 TRBV7-9 CASTRTGITDTQYF
TRBJ1-2 TRBV20-1 CSARPAGGNYGYTF
TRBJ1-2 TRBV27 CASSFVPVFIYGYTF
TRBJ1-2 TRBV6-1 CASSGGLRHYGYTF